A selection of T cell receptor beta chains follows, all from one sample in a study of follicular helper T cells after annual influenza vaccination. Generated by immunoSEQ multiplex PCR, the TCRdb table keeps only in-frame clones and is missing some. The table lists over 25,000 clones, approximately 81% of them singletons. The material was CXCR5+ CD38- circulating T follicular helper cells from blood, obtained on the day of influenza vaccination. The receptors here all came from an adult who received the influenza vaccine. Both conserved end residues are part of each CDR3. D genes are given only for firm matches. Not every row has a clone size; where given, it reads once, few, many or a size class.

>TRBV11-2|14|NA|TRBJ1-1|NA
TGTGCCAGCAGCTTAAGCGGGGGTGGGACTGAAGCTTTCTTT
CASSLSGGGTEAFF
>TRBV5-1|12|NA|TRBJ2-3|NA
TGCGCCAGCAGCGAGCGGGCAGATACGCAGTATTTT
CASSERADTQYF
>TRBV6-1|12|NA|TRBJ1-1|NA
TGTGCCAGCGGTCAGTTTGGTACTGAAGCTTTCTTT
CASGQFGTEAFF
>TRBV6-1|11|NA|TRBJ1-2|once
TGTGCCAGCAGTGGCACCGCGATGCGAACCTTC
CASSGTAMRTF
>TRBV11-2|14|NA|TRBJ1-4|NA
TGTGCCAGCAGCTTAGGTTACAGTCTGGAAAAACTGTTTTTT
CASSLGYSLEKLFF
>TRBV5-4|16|TRBD2|TRBJ2-7|NA
TGTGCCAGCAGCTTGGGAGGACTAGCGGGAGGATACGAGCAGTACTTC
CASSLGGLAGGYEQYF
>TRBV20-1|11|TRBD1|TRBJ1-6|few
TGCAGTGCTAAACAGGGGACGGCCCTCCACTTT
CSAKQGTALHF
>TRBV27|17|TRBD1|TRBJ2-6|few
TGTGCCAGCAGTAAAGGGACAGTAGCCTCTGGGGCCAACGTCCTGACTTTC
CASSKGTVASGANVLTF
>TRBV5-1|14|TRBD1|TRBJ1-2|NA
TGCGCCAGCAGCCAGGGACAGGCAGACTATGGCTACACCTTC
CASSQGQADYGYTF
>TRBV28|15|TRBD1|TRBJ2-7|NA
TGTGCCAGCAGTTTAACCGGGACAGGGGCCTACGAGCAGTACTTC
CASSLTGTGAYEQYF
>TRBV5-4|13|NA|TRBJ1-2|NA
TGTGCCAGCAGCTTGGCCGGAGTCTATGGCTACACCTTC
CASSLAGVYGYTF
>TRBV6-1|15|NA|TRBJ1-1|NA
TGTGCCAGCAGTGTGGGGGCTAGTTGGGACACTGAAGCTTTCTTT
CASSVGASWDTEAFF
>TRBV9|15|TRBD1|TRBJ1-6|NA
TGTGCCAGCAGCGGTGGACAGGGGTATAATTCACCCCTCCACTTT
CASSGGQGYNSPLHF
>TRBV14|15|TRBD2|TRBJ2-1|once
TGTGCCAGCAGCCCGCATAGCGGGAGTCGGAATGAGCAGTTCTTC
CASSPHSGSRNEQFF
>TRBV5-4|14|TRBD1|TRBJ1-1|NA
TGTGCCAGTAGCACCCGGGACAGGGATGACACGGCTTTCTTT
CASSTRDRDDTAFF
>TRBV7-2|13|NA|TRBJ2-7|NA
TGTGCCAGCAGCTTAAAAACAGGGTTTGAGCAGTACTTC
CASSLKTGFEQYF
>TRBV10-2|14|NA|TRBJ1-1|NA
TGCGCCAGCAGTGGAACCAGGGTGATCTCTGAAGCTTTCTTT
CASSGTRVISEAFF
>TRBV6-5|15|TRBD1|TRBJ2-7|NA
TGTGCCAGCAGCGTTCCGGGACAGGGGGCGGGCGAGCAGTACTTC
CASSVPGQGAGEQYF
>TRBV28|14|NA|TRBJ1-6|NA
TGTGCCAGCAGTTTGTCAGGGATGTATTCACCCCTCCACTTT
CASSLSGMYSPLHF
>TRBV30|13|NA|TRBJ1-6|NA
TGTGCCTGGATTAGGGACTCCGGTTCACCCCTCCACTTT
CAWIRDSGSPLHF
>TRBV5-1|14|NA|TRBJ2-7|once
TGCGCCAGCACCCGGGGGGACAACTCCTACGAGCAGTACTTC
CASTRGDNSYEQYF
>TRBV19|14|TRBD1|TRBJ1-4|NA
TGTGCCAGTAGTAACAGGGGGATGGTTGAAAAACTGTTTTTT
CASSNRGMVEKLFF
>TRBV18|16|TRBD1|TRBJ1-2|NA
TGTGCCAGCTCACCGGGGACAGGGGGCGACGCCTATGGCTACACCTTC
CASSPGTGGDAYGYTF
>TRBV6-5|13|TRBD1|TRBJ2-5|NA
TGTGCCAGCAGTACAGGGGGCTGGGGGACCCAGTACTTC
CASSTGGWGTQYF
>TRBV6-1|18|NA|TRBJ2-1|NA
TGTGCCAGCAGTGAAACAGTGAGGGGGGGGGCAACCTACAATGAGCAGTTCTTC
CASSETVRGGATYNEQFF
>TRBV6-5|16|TRBD2|TRBJ2-5|NA
TGTGCCAGCAGTTCGATTGGGACTACCGCCGGGGGGACCCAGTACTTC
CASSSIGTTAGGTQYF
>TRBV6-6|14|TRBD2|TRBJ2-2|few
TGTGCCACCCTAGCGGGACGTGGCACCGGGGAGCTGTTTTTT
CATLAGRGTGELFF
>TRBV5-8|13|TRBD2|TRBJ2-3|few
TGTGCCCCCAGCGGGGGGCATACAGATACGCAGTATTTT
CAPSGGHTDTQYF